This T cell receptor beta chain was recovered during a study of shared clonotypes between healthy human individuals. Whole-study results and caveats: Sequencing depth was expected to influence donor clonotype sharing.

Trimming shortened V by 3 bases and J by 9 bases, and 15 bases separated the two germline ends. CDR1 is MNHEY and CDR2 is SMNVEV in the germline V gene (reference sequence). CDR3 length: 14 residues. As regards this clone: Its specificity is unknown.

How the authors handled the data: From ImmunoSEQ came sequences covering only the junction and carrying no quality scores, so filtering differed. Assay: immunoSEQ multiplex PCR; the TCRdb copy retains only in-frame clones and omits some. V and J calls plus clone size are reproduced from that table; the DNA served to infer D and trimming. Of about 990,000 clones detected, 70% to 80% appear once; the ten largest clones hold 0.6% to 0.7%. Input material: memory CD4+ T cells from PBMCs. Described subset: CD45RA-negative fraction. The rearrangement links TRBV27 to TRBJ2-1; D possibly matches TRBD1 or TRBD2 (7 bases each). The sequence came from a young man in good health. Some clones in this sample may be carry-over from other donors' samples. As DNA, the CDR3 is TGTGCCAGCAGTTTCAGGGGGAGGGGTGCTGAGCAGTTCTTC. Protein sequence: CASSFRGRGAEQFF.